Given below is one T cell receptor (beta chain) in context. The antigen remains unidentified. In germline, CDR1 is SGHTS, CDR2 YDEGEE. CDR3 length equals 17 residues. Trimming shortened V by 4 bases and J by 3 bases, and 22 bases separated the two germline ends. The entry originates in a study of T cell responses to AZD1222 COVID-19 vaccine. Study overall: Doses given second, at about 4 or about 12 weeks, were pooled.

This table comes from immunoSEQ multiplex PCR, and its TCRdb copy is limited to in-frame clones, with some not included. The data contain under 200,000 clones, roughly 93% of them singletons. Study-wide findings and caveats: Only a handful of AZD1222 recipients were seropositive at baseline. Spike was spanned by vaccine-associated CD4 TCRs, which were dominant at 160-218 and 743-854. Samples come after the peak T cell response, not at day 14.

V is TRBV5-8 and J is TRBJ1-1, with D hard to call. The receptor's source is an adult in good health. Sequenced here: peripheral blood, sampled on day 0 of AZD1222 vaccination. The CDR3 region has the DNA TGTGCCAGCAGCCCCCGTCAGGACCTCTCGGGCTACACTGAAGCTTTCTTT. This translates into CASSPRQDLSGYTEAFF. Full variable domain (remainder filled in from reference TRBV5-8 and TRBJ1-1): EAGVTQSPTHLIKTRGQQATLRCSPISGHTSVYWYQQALGLGLQFLLWYDEGEERNRGNFPPRFSGRQFPNYSSELNVNALELEDSALYLCASSPRQDLSGYTEAFFGQGTRLTVV.